This TCR beta chain was sequenced during a study of human thymus T cells. Corrective heart surgery yielded the resections from which the thymus tissue came. Healthy Finnish infants undergoing corrective surgery for congenital heart defects provided the donor material. This CDR3 has 14 amino acids. V lost 4 bases to trimming and J lost 0 bases, with 8 bases between them. Germline CDR1 SGDLS, CDR2 YYNGEE. Some clones are missing from TCRdb's copy, which holds only in-frame ones; the method was immunoSEQ multiplex PCR. The sample shows around 120,000 clones, around 94% of them seen only once. Notes on the study in general: There were highly overlapping thymic repertoires among unrelated individuals, as related research reported. Thymic and blood repertoires seemed to show skewed V and J gene use.

As concerns this clone: Its matching antigen is unknown.

The TCR comes from a boy under two years old with a congenital heart defect but otherwise immunologically healthy. Specimen: thymus tissue. The chain carries TRBV9 and TRBJ1-3; D is uncertain. In DNA, the CDR3 is TGTGCCAGCAGCCTAGGTCCCTCTGGAAACACCATATATTTT. It specifies CASSLGPSGNTIYF.